This TCR beta chain was captured in a study of T cells in Graves' hyperthyroidism and ophthalmopathy. Germline V gene sequence: CDR1 SGHNT, CDR2 YYREEE (reference sequence). The ends lost 0 bases at V and 6 bases at J; junction bases unmatched: 2. The CDR3 contains 14 residues. Amplification of TCR beta CDR3 regions was performed using RNA transcripts as template. The HTBI primer set drove a first-round RT-PCR of the TCR CDR3. TCRdb analysed the multiplex PCR reads with MiXCR anew, one entry per CDR3 protein. This table has roughly 800,000 distinct CDR3 sequences, 38% appearing once. The receptor's source is a young man with Graves' hyperthyroidism. Sequencing was carried out using blood. This chain connects TRBV5-4 to TRBJ2-7; 11 bases line up with TRBD2. CDR3: CASSLALAGGEQYF. The CDR3 coding sequence is TGTGCCAGCAGCTTGGCTCTAGCGGGAGGCGAGCAGTACTTC.